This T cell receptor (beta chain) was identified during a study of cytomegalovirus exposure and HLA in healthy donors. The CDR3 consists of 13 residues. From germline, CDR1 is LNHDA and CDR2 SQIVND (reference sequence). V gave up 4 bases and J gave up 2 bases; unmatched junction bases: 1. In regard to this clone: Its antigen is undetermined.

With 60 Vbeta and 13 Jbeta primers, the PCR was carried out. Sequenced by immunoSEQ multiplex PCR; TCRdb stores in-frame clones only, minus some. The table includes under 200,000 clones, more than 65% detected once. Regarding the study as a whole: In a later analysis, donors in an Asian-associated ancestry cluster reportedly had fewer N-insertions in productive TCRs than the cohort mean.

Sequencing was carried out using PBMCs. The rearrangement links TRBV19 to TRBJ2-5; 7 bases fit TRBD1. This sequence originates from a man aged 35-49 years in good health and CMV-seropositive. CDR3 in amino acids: CASSTGQQETQYF. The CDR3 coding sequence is TGTGCCAGTAGTACGGGACAGCAAGAGACCCAGTACTTC.